This is a list of T cell receptor beta chains from one sample in a study of T cell responses to AZD1222 COVID-19 vaccine. Measured with immunoSEQ multiplex PCR; TCRdb has only the in-frame clones, and not every one. Of about 56,000 clones listed, roughly 88% were seen once; the top ten hold roughly 16%. This material consisted of peripheral blood, taken on day 0 of AZD1222 vaccination. The receptors shown here come from an adult in good health. Each CDR3 is given with its conserved first and last residue. A D gene is named only where the DNA matches it firmly. Some rows mark clone size as missing; the rest say once, few, many or name a class of expanded clone.

TGTGCCAGCAGTGAAGATTGGGACAGACACTACGAGCAGTACTTC CASSEDWDRHYEQYF TRBV6-1 . TRBJ2-7 TRBD1
TGTGCCAGCAGTACTGGACAGTGGGACTCCTACGAGCAGTACTTC CASSTGQWDSYEQYF TRBV6-5 . TRBJ2-7 .
TGCAGTGCTAGTCGCGACAGGAATTCACCCCTCCACTTT CSASRDRNSPLHF TRBV20-1 . TRBJ1-6 .
TGTGCCAGCAGCCGAGGCAGGGGTGTCGAGTCTTTCTTT CASSRGRGVESFF TRBV3-1/TRBV3-2 . TRBJ1-1 .
TGTGCCAGCAGTCCCTGGAGCTGGGGAACCAAAAACATTCAGTACTTC CASSPWSWGTKNIQYF TRBV27 . TRBJ2-4 .
TGTGCCAGCAGTTACTCCCCCCCCACTTTGTATGGCTACACCTTC CASSYSPPTLYGYTF TRBV6-5 . TRBJ1-2 .
TGTGCCAGCAGCCAAGAAACAAGCGGGTACTACGAGCAGTACTTC CASSQETSGYYEQYF TRBV4-2 few TRBJ2-7 .
TGCAGTGCTAGTGAGGGAGATCAGCCCCAGCATTTT CSASEGDQPQHF TRBV20-1 once TRBJ1-5 .
TGTGCCAGCAGCTTATTAGTTCAGAGAGATCGATACAATGAGCAGTTCTTC CASSLLVQRDRYNEQFF TRBV13 . TRBJ2-1 .
TGTGCCAGCAGTTCCGGGACAGGGGGCCCGGGCACTGAAGCTTTCTTT CASSSGTGGPGTEAFF TRBV28 once TRBJ1-1 TRBD1
TGTGCCAGCAGCTTATATCTGGATGAGCAGTTCTTC CASSLYLDEQFF TRBV7-4 . TRBJ2-1 .
TGTGCCAGCAGTTTATCGTATGAGCAGTTCTTC CASSLSYEQFF TRBV28 . TRBJ2-1 .
TGTGCCAGCAGTTACTCGGGTGAAAAACTGTTTTTT CASSYSGEKLFF TRBV6-5 . TRBJ1-4 .
TGTGCCAGCAGCTTGGGAAGCACTGAAGCTTTCTTT CASSLGSTEAFF TRBV5-6 . TRBJ1-1 .
TGTGCCATCAGTGACGAGCGGGGGGTCAGCCTTTTCCAAGAGACCCAGTACTTC CAISDERGVSLFQETQYF TRBV10-3 . TRBJ2-5 TRBD2
TGTGCCAGCTCACGGAACATGGTCCAGAGCTCCTATAATTCACCCCTCCACTTT CASSRNMVQSSYNSPLHF TRBV18 . TRBJ1-6 .
TGCGCCAGCAGCTTGACCCCCACAGATACGCAGTATTTT CASSLTPTDTQYF TRBV5-1 once TRBJ2-3 .
TGTGCCAGCAGCACACACCGGGGGAATTTCGAAAAACTGTTTTTT CASSTHRGNFEKLFF TRBV7-8 . TRBJ1-4 .
TGTGCCAGCAGTTTCCCGGGGGGGCGGGGCCGGCAGGATGAGCAGTTCTTC CASSFPGGRGRQDEQFF TRBV28 . TRBJ2-1 TRBD2
TGTGCCAGCAGCAAAGCGAGAAATGACACCGGGGAGCTGTTTTTT CASSKARNDTGELFF TRBV21-1 . TRBJ2-2 .
TGTGCCACTCAGCGCGGGGGCCTTTACAATGAGCAGTTCTTC CATQRGGLYNEQFF TRBV6-5 . TRBJ2-1 .
TGTGCCAGTACCCCCGGACAGGGGGGGAGGACAGATACGCAGTATTTT CASTPGQGGRTDTQYF TRBV19 . TRBJ2-3 TRBD1
TGTGCCAGCAGCCCCAAGGGGAGCGGACGCACAGATACGCAGTATTTT CASSPKGSGRTDTQYF TRBV7-2 . TRBJ2-3 .
TGTGCCAGCAGCTTCAGGGGGTCACCCCTCCACTTT CASSFRGSPLHF TRBV5-4 . TRBJ1-6 TRBD1
TGTGCCAGCAGCCTTCAGGGACAGGCGGAACTTAACGGCTACACCTTC CASSLQGQAELNGYTF TRBV4-2 . TRBJ1-2 TRBD1
TGTGCCACTCTTGCGACCGGGGAGCTGTTTTTT CATLATGELFF TRBV6-5 many TRBJ2-2 .
TGTGCCAGCAGCTTACGCTTTAGGGGCCAGTCCTCTGGGGCCAACGTCCTGACTTTC CASSLRFRGQSSGANVLTF TRBV13 medium-sized TRBJ2-6 .
TGTGCCAGCAGTGAAACCGGGACAGGGGGCACTGAAGCTTTCTTT CASSETGTGGTEAFF TRBV6-1 . TRBJ1-1 TRBD1
TGTGCCAGCAGCTTAGGAGGTGCCCCTACTAACTATGGCTACACCTTC CASSLGGAPTNYGYTF TRBV7-8 . TRBJ1-2 .
TGTGCCAGTAGTTACCTCCAGGGACTTGGATTGAATGAGCAGTTCTTC CASSYLQGLGLNEQFF TRBV19 . TRBJ2-1 .
TGTGCCAGCAGAATGGCAGGGGGCACAGATACGCAGTATTTT CASRMAGGTDTQYF TRBV6-5 . TRBJ2-3 .
TGTGCCAGCAGCTTAGGTGTTGGGGTCCAAGAGACCCAGTACTTC CASSLGVGVQETQYF TRBV11-2 . TRBJ2-5 .
TGTGCCAGCAGTGTACAGGATACGCAGTATTTT CASSVQDTQYF TRBV2 . TRBJ2-3 .
TGTGCCAGCAGCGTACGGACAGGGGGCGCCGGGGAGCTGTTTTTT CASSVRTGGAGELFF TRBV9 . TRBJ2-2 TRBD1
TGTGCCAGCAGCTTATGGTCGACGGCCGGGGCCAACGTCCTGACTTTC CASSLWSTAGANVLTF TRBV7-9 few TRBJ2-6 .
TGTGCCAGCAGCCGGGACGCCACAGATACGCAGTATTTT CASSRDATDTQYF TRBV7-9 . TRBJ2-3 .
TGTGCCAGCAGTTACTCGATGAGCTCTGGAAACACCATATATTTT CASSYSMSSGNTIYF TRBV6-5 once TRBJ1-3 .
TGTGCCAGCACCCTGCAGGGGGGATCGACAGAGACCCAGTACTTC CASTLQGGSTETQYF TRBV5-8 . TRBJ2-5 .
TGCGCCAGCAGCCAAGATCACCTCACGACAGGGAGGATGGAGACCCAGTACTTC CASSQDHLTTGRMETQYF TRBV4-1 . TRBJ2-5 .
TGTGCCAGCAGTTTACATGGGACGGCGGAGCAGTACTTC CASSLHGTAEQYF TRBV6-5 . TRBJ2-7 .
TGTGCCAGCAGCCAGAAACAGGGAGCCTATAATTCACCCCTCCACTTT CASSQKQGAYNSPLHF TRBV3-1/TRBV3-2 . TRBJ1-6 .
TGTGCCAGCAGTTACTCCGGGCCATCCCATCAGCCCCAGCATTTT CASSYSGPSHQPQHF TRBV6-5 . TRBJ1-5 .
TGCAGCGCCATTCGTCTATCGGAGCAGTACTTC CSAIRLSEQYF TRBV29-1 . TRBJ2-7 .
TGTGCCTGGAGTGTACTCTGGAGGGATGAAAAACTGTTTTTT CAWSVLWRDEKLFF TRBV30 . TRBJ1-4 .
TGTGCCAGCAGTCTGGACAGGGCATCCAAAGAGACCCAGTACTTC CASSLDRASKETQYF TRBV6-2/TRBV6-3 . TRBJ2-5 TRBD1
TGTGCCTGGAGAATAAATTCACCCCTCCACTTT CAWRINSPLHF TRBV30 . TRBJ1-6 .
TGTGCCAGCAGGGACGACTCGACAGCCTATAATTCACCCCTCCACTTT CASRDDSTAYNSPLHF TRBV2 . TRBJ1-6 .
TGTGCCAGCAGCCAGGACAGGGTTCGGACCGGGGAGCTGTTTTTT CASSQDRVRTGELFF TRBV5-4 . TRBJ2-2 TRBD1
TGTGCCAGCAGCTTGGGGACAGGGAATCCCGGGGGCTTT CASSLGTGNPGGF TRBV5-6 . TRBJ1-1 TRBD1
TGTGCCAGCAGCTTGACCGTCCCCGGCGGGAACACTGAAGCTTTCTTT CASSLTVPGGNTEAFF TRBV7-9 . TRBJ1-1 .
TGTGCCAGCAGCTTTGGCCGGGCCCACACAACTAATGAAAAACTGTTTTTT CASSFGRAHTTNEKLFF TRBV5-6 . TRBJ1-4 .
TGTGCCAGCAGGCGGGAGTATGCAACTAATGAAAAACTGTTTTTT CASRREYATNEKLFF TRBV7-6 . TRBJ1-4 .
TGTGCCATCAGTGTGGGGGGAGGGATAGATACGCAGTATTTT CAISVGGGIDTQYF TRBV10-3 . TRBJ2-3 TRBD2
TGTGCCAGCATCGTAGGTGTCTCTGGGGCCAACGTCCTGACTTTC CASIVGVSGANVLTF TRBV6-5 . TRBJ2-6 .
TGCGCCAGCAGCCAAGTCCAGACCACAGATACGCAGTATTTT CASSQVQTTDTQYF TRBV4-1 . TRBJ2-3 .
TGTGCCAGCAGCTTTGATGTCGCGACAGTCACCTACGAGCAGTACTTC CASSFDVATVTYEQYF TRBV5-6 . TRBJ2-7 .
TGTGCCACCAGTGAAACGGGTGATGGCCACACCTTC CATSETGDGHTF TRBV24-1 . TRBJ1-2 .
TGTGCCAGCGGGTGGGGGGCAGGTCAGCCCCAGCATTTT CASGWGAGQPQHF TRBV2 . TRBJ1-5 .
TGTGCCAGCAGCCAAGATAGGGTCTGGACATCAGAACTGTTTTTT CASSQDRVWTSELFF TRBV3-1/TRBV3-2 . TRBJ1-4 .
TGTGCAACGGGGAAGGGCAGTGAGCCCCAGCATTTT CATGKGSEPQHF TRBV15 . TRBJ1-5 .